Presented here are 5 T cell receptor beta chains from one specimen sequenced in a study of T cell responses to AZD1222 COVID-19 vaccine. Assay: immunoSEQ multiplex PCR; the TCRdb copy retains only in-frame clones and omits some. The table lists 110,000 or so clones, 70% to 90% of them singletons. Sequencing was performed on peripheral blood, taken on day 0 of AZD1222 vaccination. These receptors were taken from an adult in good health.

The chain combines TRBV7-9 with TRBJ1-2; 7 nucleotides align to TRBD1. Trimming at V came to 5 bases and at J to 3 bases, leaving 15 bases not matched to a gene. The CDR3 spans 17 residues. Germline loops: CDR1 SEHNR, CDR2 FQNEAQ (reference sequence). DNA for the CDR3: TGTGCCAGCAGCCTCTCCCGAAACAGGGGTTTTCACTATGGCTACACCTTC. It translates to CASSLSRNRGFHYGYTF.

The chain carries TRBV19 and TRBJ1-2; D is ambiguous. Germline CDR1 LNHDA, CDR2 SQIVND (reference sequence). Trimming removed 6 bases from V and 3 bases from J, with 17 bases in between. This CDR3 comprises 15 residues. CDR3 sequence (DNA): TGTGCCAGTAGCCGCGACGGATCTCATCACTATGGCTACACCTTC. It translates to CASSRDGSHHYGYTF.

The J gene is TRBJ1-4, the V gene TRBV18; tentatively, D is TRBD1 (5 bases). CDR1 and CDR2 (germline): KGHSH, LQKENI. The length of the CDR3 is 14 residues. Trimming took off 3 bases at V and 8 bases at J, with 13 bases between the two ends. CDR3 in amino acids: CASSPGGVPEKLFF. The CDR3 coding sequence is TGTGCCAGCTCACCCGGGGGGGTTCCCGAAAAACTGTTTTTT.

This chain joins TRBV27 and TRBJ1-5; D gene uncertain. The germline CDR1 and CDR2 sequences are MNHEY and SMNVEV (reference sequence). This CDR3 comprises 14 residues. V was shortened by 2 bases and J by 0 bases, with 5 bases between the two germline ends. Here the CDR3 DNA reads TGTGCCAGCAGTTTAGTTGATAGCAATCAGCCCCAGCATTTT. Protein: CASSLVDSNQPQHF.

This chain joins TRBV6-4 and TRBJ2-7; 8 bases agree with TRBD2. CDR3 length: 15 residues. J was trimmed by 2 bases and V by 8 bases; bases with no gene match: 11. Per the germline V gene, CDR1 is MRHNA and CDR2 is SNTAGT. CDR3 bases: TGTGCCAGCCCAGTGGCGGGAGGAAGGGCCTACGAGCAGTACGTC. It codes for CASPVAGGRAYEQYV.